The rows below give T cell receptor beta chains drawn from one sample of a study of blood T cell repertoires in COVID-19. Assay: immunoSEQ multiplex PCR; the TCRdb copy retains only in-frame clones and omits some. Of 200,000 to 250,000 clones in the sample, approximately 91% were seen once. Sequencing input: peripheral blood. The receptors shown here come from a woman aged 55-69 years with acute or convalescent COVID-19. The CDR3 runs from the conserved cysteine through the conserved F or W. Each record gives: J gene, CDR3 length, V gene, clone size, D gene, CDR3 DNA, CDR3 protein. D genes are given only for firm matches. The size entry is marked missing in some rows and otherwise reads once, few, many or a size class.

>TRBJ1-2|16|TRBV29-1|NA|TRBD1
TGCAGCGTTGTCGGTGGACAGGGGGTCGGTAACTATGGCTACACCTTC
CSVVGGQGVGNYGYTF
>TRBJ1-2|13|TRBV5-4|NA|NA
TGTGCCGTCCCCTCCCTTTCGATGAGTGGCTACACCTTC
CAVPSLSMSGYTF
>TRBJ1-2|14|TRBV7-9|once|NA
TGTGCCAGCAGCCCGGACACCACTAACTATGGCTACACCTTC
CASSPDTTNYGYTF
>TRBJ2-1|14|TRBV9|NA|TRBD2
TGTGCCAGCAGCCCAGCGGGGGCGCAGAATGAGCAGTTCTTC
CASSPAGAQNEQFF
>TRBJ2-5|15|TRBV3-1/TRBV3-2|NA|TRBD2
TGTGCCAGCAGCCAACTCGGGGGGGCCCCTGAGACCCAGTACTTC
CASSQLGGAPETQYF
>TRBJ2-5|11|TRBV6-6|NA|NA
TGTGCCAGCACCAACTTAGACAGCCCGTACTTC
CASTNLDSPYF
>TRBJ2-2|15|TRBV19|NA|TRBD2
TGTGCCAGTAAGGTGGGGACTAGCGTCACCGGGGAGCTGTTTTTT
CASKVGTSVTGELFF
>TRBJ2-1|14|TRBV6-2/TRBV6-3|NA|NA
TGTGCCAGCAGCAACCTCGGGAGCCTCAATGAGCAGTTCTTC
CASSNLGSLNEQFF
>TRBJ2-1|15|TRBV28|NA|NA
TGTGCCAGCAGGCTAGACAGGAACTCCTACAATGAGCAGTTCTTC
CASRLDRNSYNEQFF
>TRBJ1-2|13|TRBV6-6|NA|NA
TGTGCCAGCTGGGAGGGGGGTAACTATGGCTACACCTTC
CASWEGGNYGYTF
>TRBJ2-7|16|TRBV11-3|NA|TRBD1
TGTGCCAGCAGCTTAGCCGGGACAGGAATTTCCTACGAGCAGTACTTC
CASSLAGTGISYEQYF
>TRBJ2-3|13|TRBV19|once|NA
TGTGCCAGTAGTATAGGACTTACAGATACGCAGTATTTT
CASSIGLTDTQYF
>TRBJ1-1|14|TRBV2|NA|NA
TGTGCCAGCAGTGGCCAGGGGAGTAGCACTGAAGCTTTCTTT
CASSGQGSSTEAFF
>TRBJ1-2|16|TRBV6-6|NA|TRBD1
TGTGCCAGCAGTTTTTCGACAGGGGGGGGCCTCTATGGCTACACCTTC
CASSFSTGGGLYGYTF